This is a list of T cell receptor beta chains from one sample in a study of T cell changes during pregnancy in multiple sclerosis. Clones were sequenced by immunoSEQ multiplex PCR, and TCRdb holds only the in-frame ones, with some missing. Of 91,000 or so clones listed, 90% to 95% are singletons. Sequencing was performed on peripheral blood, taken after pregnancy. The receptors derive from a female donor with multiple sclerosis, enrolled in a pregnancy study. CDR3s include the opening cysteine and the closing phenylalanine or tryptophan. Fields, in order: J gene, D gene, clone size, V gene, CDR3 DNA, CDR3 protein. A D gene is named only where the DNA matches it firmly. Not all rows give a size; the values are once, few, many and, for expanded clones, a class.

J: TRBJ1-2; D: TRBD1; size: .; V: TRBV5-1; DNA: TGCGCCAGCAGCGAGGGACAGGGGCGGGCATATGGCTACACCTTC; CDR3: CASSEGQGRAYGYTF
J: TRBJ2-7; D: .; size: .; V: TRBV9; DNA: TGTGCCAGCAGCGTTACAACCCACGAGCAGTACTTC; CDR3: CASSVTTHEQYF
J: TRBJ2-7; D: .; size: .; V: TRBV4-1; DNA: TGCGCCAGCAGCCAAGGACAGCCCTACGAGCAGTACTTC; CDR3: CASSQGQPYEQYF
J: TRBJ2-7; D: TRBD2; size: .; V: TRBV9; DNA: TGTGCCAGCGAGGGGAGGGGCGAGCAGTACTTC; CDR3: CASEGRGEQYF
J: TRBJ2-7; D: .; size: .; V: TRBV27; DNA: TGTGCCAGCAGCTACAGCGGGCCCTCCTACGAGCAGTACTTC; CDR3: CASSYSGPSYEQYF
J: TRBJ2-7; D: .; size: .; V: TRBV7-9; DNA: TGTGCCAGCACCTTAGGGAGCGTCAACGAGCAGTACTTC; CDR3: CASTLGSVNEQYF
J: TRBJ2-1; D: .; size: .; V: TRBV6-5; DNA: TGTGCCAGCGGTTACCGGGACCCCGGGACTAATGAGCAGTTCTTC; CDR3: CASGYRDPGTNEQFF
J: TRBJ2-2; D: .; size: .; V: TRBV5-1; DNA: TGCGCCAGCAGCTTGGTGTTATCGAACACCGGGGAGCTGTTTTTT; CDR3: CASSLVLSNTGELFF
J: TRBJ2-1; D: TRBD2; size: .; V: TRBV4-2; DNA: TGTGCCAGCAGCCAAGATGGGGACCCGGGACTAGCGGGATTTGAGCAGTTCTTC; CDR3: CASSQDGDPGLAGFEQFF
J: TRBJ2-7; D: TRBD2; size: once; V: TRBV4-1; DNA: TGCGCCAGCAGCAAGATAGCGGGGGCCTCCTACGAGCAGTACTTC; CDR3: CASSKIAGASYEQYF
J: TRBJ1-1; D: TRBD1; size: once; V: TRBV19; DNA: TGTGCCAGTAGTCTGGAGAGACAGGGCCTGAACACTGAAGCTTTCTTT; CDR3: CASSLERQGLNTEAFF
J: TRBJ2-7; D: TRBD1; size: .; V: TRBV28; DNA: TGTGCCAGCAGTTCACAGGGGGTGTACGAGCAGTACTTC; CDR3: CASSSQGVYEQYF
J: TRBJ2-3; D: TRBD2; size: .; V: TRBV27; DNA: TGTGCCAGCTCAAGGGTGGCTAGCGGGACTACGCAGTATTTT; CDR3: CASSRVASGTTQYF
J: TRBJ1-3; D: .; size: .; V: TRBV6-5; DNA: TGTGCCAGCAGTTACTCGCGGCCTACCTCTGGAAACACCATATATTTT; CDR3: CASSYSRPTSGNTIYF
J: TRBJ1-5; D: .; size: .; V: TRBV5-5; DNA: TGTGCCAGCAGCTTGTTCCAGAACATTAATCAGCCCCAGCATTTT; CDR3: CASSLFQNINQPQHF
J: TRBJ1-4; D: .; size: .; V: TRBV10-3; DNA: TGTGCCATCAGTAGGGGCCAAGCAACTAATGAAAAACTGTTTTTT; CDR3: CAISRGQATNEKLFF
J: TRBJ1-5; D: .; size: .; V: TRBV15; DNA: TGTGCCACCAGCAGAGACAGGAATAGCAATCAGCCCCAGCATTTT; CDR3: CATSRDRNSNQPQHF
J: TRBJ2-2; D: TRBD2; size: .; V: TRBV5-4; DNA: TGTGCCAGCAGCCTCCCGAAGAGCGGGAGGGGCACCGGGGAGCTGTTTTTT; CDR3: CASSLPKSGRGTGELFF
J: TRBJ2-7; D: TRBD2; size: once; V: TRBV30; DNA: TGTGCCTGGAGTGGACTAGCGGGCTACGAGCAGTACTTC; CDR3: CAWSGLAGYEQYF
J: TRBJ2-3; D: TRBD1; size: .; V: TRBV28; DNA: TGTGCCAGCAGTGACCGGGACAGGGGGCGTACGGATACGCAGTATTTT; CDR3: CASSDRDRGRTDTQYF
J: TRBJ1-6; D: TRBD1; size: few; V: TRBV5-6; DNA: TGTGCCAGCAGCGATGGACAGGGGCCGAATTCACCCCTCCACTTT; CDR3: CASSDGQGPNSPLHF
J: TRBJ2-7; D: .; size: .; V: TRBV18; DNA: TGTGCCAGCTCACCACCACAGGGCTCGGGTGAGCAGTACTTC; CDR3: CASSPPQGSGEQYF
J: TRBJ2-3; D: .; size: .; V: TRBV7-9; DNA: TGTGCCAGCAGTTCAAGCACAGATACGCAGTATTTT; CDR3: CASSSSTDTQYF
J: TRBJ2-7; D: .; size: .; V: TRBV30; DNA: TGTGCCTGGACTAGCGAGGACTCCTACGAGCAGTACTTC; CDR3: CAWTSEDSYEQYF
J: TRBJ2-7; D: .; size: .; V: TRBV11-2; DNA: TGTGCCAGCACAAGGACGGGGAATACCTACGAGCAGTACTTC; CDR3: CASTRTGNTYEQYF
J: TRBJ1-5; D: .; size: .; V: TRBV19; DNA: TGTGCCAGTAGTGGCGGTTTACGGGGGAGTCAGCCCCAGCATTTT; CDR3: CASSGGLRGSQPQHF
J: TRBJ1-1; D: .; size: few; V: TRBV19; DNA: TGTGCCAGTAGTCACGTCAGAGGTACTGAAGCTTTCTTT; CDR3: CASSHVRGTEAFF
J: TRBJ2-3; D: .; size: .; V: TRBV19; DNA: TGTGCCACCCGGGACTGGTCCACAGATACGCAGTATTTT; CDR3: CATRDWSTDTQYF
J: TRBJ2-7; D: TRBD1; size: .; V: TRBV19; DNA: TGTGCCAGTAGTAACAGGGGGCTCGCGGAGCAGTACTTC; CDR3: CASSNRGLAEQYF
J: TRBJ1-2; D: TRBD1; size: .; V: TRBV6-1; DNA: TGTGCCAGCAGTGAAACAGGGGCCCCCGGCTATGGCTACACCTTC; CDR3: CASSETGAPGYGYTF
J: TRBJ2-5; D: TRBD1; size: .; V: TRBV7-9; DNA: TGTGCCAGCAGCTCGGACAGGGATCGGGAGACCCAGTACTTC; CDR3: CASSSDRDRETQYF
J: TRBJ1-1; D: .; size: .; V: TRBV18; DNA: TGTGCCAGCTCACCACCCCGCGATGGAGTGAACACTGAAGCTTTCTTT; CDR3: CASSPPRDGVNTEAFF
J: TRBJ1-1; D: TRBD1; size: once; V: TRBV11-3; DNA: TGTGCCAGCAGCCTACGACAGGGTGATGAAGCTTTCTTT; CDR3: CASSLRQGDEAFF
J: TRBJ1-2; D: .; size: once; V: TRBV7-8; DNA: TGTGCCAGCAGCTTGGACCCGAGGGATGGCTACACCTTC; CDR3: CASSLDPRDGYTF
J: TRBJ2-5; D: TRBD1; size: .; V: TRBV30; DNA: TGTGCCTGGAGTTCCGGGACAGGACAAGAGACCCAGTACTTC; CDR3: CAWSSGTGQETQYF
J: TRBJ2-3; D: TRBD2; size: .; V: TRBV6-1; DNA: TGTGCCAGCAGTGACCTAGCGGGAGCGGGAGATACGCAGTATTTT; CDR3: CASSDLAGAGDTQYF
J: TRBJ2-7; D: .; size: .; V: TRBV2; DNA: TGTGCCAGCAGTGATGATCGACTAGAGGTCGCGGAAACTCGGGAGCAGTACTTC; CDR3: CASSDDRLEVAETREQYF
J: TRBJ1-1; D: .; size: .; V: TRBV5-1; DNA: TGCGCCAGCAGGAGGCAGGGGAACACTGAAGCTTTCTTT; CDR3: CASRRQGNTEAFF